This TCR beta chain was found in a study of blood T cells in healthy people across ages. Looking at the study overall: In model experiments, template switching was able to capture about one barcoded beta molecule for every two T cells that were present.

The CDR3 totals 16 residues. Trimming removed 8 bases from V and 2 bases from J, with 19 bases in between. A second roughly 7 to 12 cycle PCR used barcoded and J-beta primers. TCRdb redid the calling of the 5' RACE reads with MiXCR, one entry per CDR3 protein. The sample consists of fewer than 650,000 distinct CDR3 sequences, approximately 26% of them appearing once. This sample was also put to use in a study of T cells of mothers and their children. As that report states: The sample comes from fewer than ten healthy Caucasian donors: mothers and children. TCR recombination output is shaped by thymic selection similarly in related and unrelated pairs.

The J gene is TRBJ2-1, the V gene TRBV12-3 or TRBV12-4; perhaps TRBD2 as D (7 bases). This receptor was obtained from a boy younger than 10 in good health. Material for sequencing was blood. CDR3 nucleotides: TGTGCCAGCTCTCCTAGAGGCGGGGGCACCTACAATGAGCAGTTCTTC. This sequence encodes CASSPRGGGTYNEQFF.